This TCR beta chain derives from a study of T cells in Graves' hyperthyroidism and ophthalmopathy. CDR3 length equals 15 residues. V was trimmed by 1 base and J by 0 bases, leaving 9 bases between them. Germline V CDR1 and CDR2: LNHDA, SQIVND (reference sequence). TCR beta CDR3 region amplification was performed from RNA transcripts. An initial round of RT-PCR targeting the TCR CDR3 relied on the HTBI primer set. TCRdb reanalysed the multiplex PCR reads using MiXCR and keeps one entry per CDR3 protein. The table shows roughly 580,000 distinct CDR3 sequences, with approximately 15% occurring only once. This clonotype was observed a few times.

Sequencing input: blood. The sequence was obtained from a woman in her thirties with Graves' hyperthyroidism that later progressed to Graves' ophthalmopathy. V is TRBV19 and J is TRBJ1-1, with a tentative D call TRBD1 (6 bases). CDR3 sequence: CASSIARTVNTEAFF. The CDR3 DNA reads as TGTGCCAGTAGTATAGCCCGGACAGTGAACACTGAAGCTTTCTTT.